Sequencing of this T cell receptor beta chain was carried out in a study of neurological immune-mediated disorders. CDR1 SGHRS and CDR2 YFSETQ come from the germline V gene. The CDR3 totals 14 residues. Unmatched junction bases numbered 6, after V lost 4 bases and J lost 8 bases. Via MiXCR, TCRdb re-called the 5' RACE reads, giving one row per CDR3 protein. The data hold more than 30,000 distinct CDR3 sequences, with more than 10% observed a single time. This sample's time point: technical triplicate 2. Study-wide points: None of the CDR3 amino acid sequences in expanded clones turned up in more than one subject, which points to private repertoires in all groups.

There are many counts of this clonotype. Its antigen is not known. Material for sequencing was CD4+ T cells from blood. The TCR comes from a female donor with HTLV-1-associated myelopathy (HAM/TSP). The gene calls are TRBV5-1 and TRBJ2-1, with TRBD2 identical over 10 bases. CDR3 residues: CASSETSGFDEQFF. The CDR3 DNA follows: TGCGCCAGCAGCGAGACTAGCGGGTTCGATGAGCAGTTCTTC.